Ten or more counts support the clone carrying this T cell receptor (beta chain). Its antigen remains unknown. The sample comes from a study of glioma-infiltrating T cells. Study findings and constraints: Only very few CDR3 sequences appeared in both tissue and blood.

Amplification of TCR alpha and beta CDR3 regions from RNA used iRepertoire nested multiplex PCR. TCRdb re-analysed the multiplex PCR reads in MiXCR, keeping a single row per CDR3 protein. The data hold about 130,000 distinct CDR3 sequences, with under 30% observed a single time. This TCR came from a human donor with low-grade glioma or glioblastoma, undergoing nonglioma brain surgery, or in good health (not recorded which). The sample was glioma tissue, nonneoplastic brain tissue, or PBMCs (not recorded which).

The DNA for the CDR3 is TGTGCCAGCAGTTCGAGGACTAGCGGGGGGGCCTACGGGGAGCTGTTTTTT. It yields the protein CASSSRTSGGAYGELFF. The chain couples TRBV27 to TRBJ2-2; TRBD2 aligns across 15 bases. The trim removed 4 bases at V and 7 bases at J, leaving 7 bases unmatched. Germline V CDR1 and CDR2: MNHEY, SMNVEV (reference sequence). CDR3 length: 17 residues.